This entry lists 25 T cell receptor beta chains sequenced from one sample in a study of blood T cell repertoires in COVID-19. Profiling relied on immunoSEQ multiplex PCR, and the TCRdb table lists in-frame clones only, not all of them. The sample includes roughly 380,000 clones, roughly 80% of them seen just once. Sample: peripheral blood. The receptors stem from a human donor with acute or convalescent COVID-19. The donor label of this sample is uncertain.

The genes are TRBV9 and TRBJ1-4, with D possibly TRBD1 on 5 matching bases. V was clipped by 4 bases and J by 4 bases, with 17 bases between them. CDR3 length equals 16 residues. CDR1 and CDR2 (germline): SGDLS, YYNGEE. For the CDR3, the DNA is TGTGCCAGCAGCCCAGGGTGGGGTCATGGTAATGAAAAACTGTTTTTT. Amino acid sequence: CASSPGWGHGNEKLFF. Complete variable domain (other parts from reference TRBV9 and TRBJ1-4): DSGVTQTPKHLITATGQRVTLRCSPRSGDLSVYWYQQSLDQGLQFLIQYYNGEERAKGNILERFSAQQFPDLHSELNLSSLELGDSALYFCASSPGWGHGNEKLFFGSGTQLSVL.

The rearrangement links TRBV21-1 to TRBJ1-4. TRBV21-1 is annotated as a pseudogene. CDR3 length equals 14 residues. The CDR3 DNA reads as TGTGCCAGCAGCAAAGTCAAACTCCGTGAAAAACTGTTTTTT. This sequence encodes CASSKVKLREKLFF.

This clone was recorded a few times. The chain combines TRBV18 with TRBJ1-2, with D tentatively TRBD1 (5 bases). The CDR3 runs to 15 residues. Per the germline V gene, CDR1 is KGHSH and CDR2 is LQKENI. Trimming took off 3 bases at V and 0 bases at J, with 11 bases between the two ends. CDR3: CASSPDIPANYGYTF. The DNA for the CDR3 is TGTGCCAGCTCACCGGACATTCCGGCTAACTATGGCTACACCTTC.

This chain joins TRBV5-5 and TRBJ1-6; D unclear. The germline gives CDR1 SGHKS, CDR2 YYEKEE (reference sequence). This CDR3 comprises 14 residues. The V and J ends lost 2 bases and 5 bases respectively, with 8 bases between them. CDR3 in DNA: TGTGCCAGCAGCTTCGTCGGTGATAATTCACCCCTCCACTTT. Its translation is CASSFVGDNSPLHF.

The V gene is TRBV6-5, the J gene TRBJ1-6; possible D gene TRBD1, 6 bases. The CDR3 contains 14 residues. Germline loops: CDR1 MNHEY, CDR2 SVGAGI. V was clipped by 7 bases and J by 7 bases, with 14 bases between them. The CDR3: CASTRDMGNSPLHF. The CDR3 region has the DNA TGTGCCAGCACCCGGGACATGGGGAATTCACCCCTCCACTTT.

V and J are TRBV5-6 and TRBJ1-6; D possibly corresponds to TRBD1 (6 bases). Trimming cost V 0 bases and J 7 bases, with 8 bases left between them. Germline CDR1 is SGHDT and CDR2 is YYEEEE. The CDR3 runs 14 residues. CDR3 sequence: CASSLDRVNSPLHF. The CDR3 DNA reads TGTGCCAGCAGCTTGGACAGGGTCAATTCACCCCTCCACTTT.

In this sample, this clone turned up a few times. The genes are TRBV5-1 and TRBJ1-3, with D tentatively TRBD1 (6 bases). V was shortened by 1 base and J by 4 bases, with 12 bases between the two germline ends. The CDR3 loop spans 15 amino acids. Germline V CDR1 and CDR2: SGHRS, YFSETQ. In DNA form, the CDR3 reads TGCGCCAGCAGCTTGTCTTATGGGGGCGGAAACACCATATATTTT. This sequence encodes CASSLSYGGGNTIYF.

This chain joins TRBV27 and TRBJ2-3, with TRBD2 as a possible D gene (7 bases). This CDR3 is built from 18 residues. Germline V gene lookup returns CDR1 MNHEY and CDR2 SMNVEV (reference sequence). Between the trimmed V and J ends, which lost 4 bases and 1 base, there was a span of 21 bases. This chain's CDR3 is CASSYLLGGGRGTDTQYF. CDR3 coding DNA: TGTGCCAGCAGTTACCTATTAGGGGGGGGTCGAGGCACAGATACGCAGTATTTT.

CDR3 coding DNA: TGTGCCAGCAGTGAAAGAGGCGAGGGTAGGGCTTTCTTT. Protein product: CASSERGEGRAFF. The gene calls are TRBV6-1 and TRBJ1-1; D not certain. The germline V gene has CDR1 MNHNS and CDR2 SASEGT. This CDR3 is built from 13 residues. V gave up 2 bases and J gave up 11 bases, with 15 bases separating them.

The chain is built from TRBV25-1 and TRBJ2-3; no reliable D call. The CDR3 loop spans 14 amino acids. CDR1 and CDR2 from the germline V gene are MGHDK and SYGVNS. The V end was cut by 6 bases, the J end by 1 base, with 11 bases between. The CDR3 protein is CASSPSRGTDTQYF. The DNA of the CDR3 is TGTGCCAGCAGCCCCTCTCGGGGCACAGATACGCAGTATTTT.

This clone was counted a single time. The chain has TRBV7-9 and TRBJ1-1; no firm D call. The V and J ends lost 5 bases and 5 bases respectively, with 9 bases between them. The germline V gene encodes CDR1 SEHNR and CDR2 FQNEAQ (reference sequence). The CDR3 consists of 12 residues. The CDR3 here is CASSLRATEAFF. CDR3 in DNA: TGTGCCAGCAGCCTCCGAGCGACTGAAGCTTTCTTT.

This clone occurred a few times. V is TRBV11-2 and J is TRBJ2-7, with TRBD1 matching 8 bases. V trimming: 2 bases; J trimming: 6 bases; junction bases outside the gene matches: 9. Germline V CDR1 and CDR2: SGHAT, FQNNGV. This CDR3 is 15 amino acids long. The CDR3 region is CASSLSGPGGFEQYF. CDR3 DNA sequence: TGTGCCAGCAGCTTATCGGGTCCAGGGGGCTTCGAGCAGTACTTC.

The rearrangement uses TRBV9 and TRBJ2-2; 11 nucleotides agree with TRBD2. Germline trimming cut 4 bases from V and 7 bases from J; bases unmatched to any gene: 6. The germline gives CDR1 SGDLS, CDR2 YYNGEE. The CDR3 is 15 amino acids. In DNA form, the CDR3 reads TGTGCCAGCAGCTCCTATAGCGGGGGGGGCGGGGAGCTGTTTTTT. Protein: CASSSYSGGGGELFF.

V is TRBV27 and J is TRBJ2-2; 10 bases fit TRBD2. With V trimmed by 4 bases and J by 7 bases, 9 bases remained unmatched. Germline V gene data show CDR1 as MNHEY and CDR2 as SMNVEV (reference sequence). The CDR3 loop spans 16 amino acids. In nucleotides, the CDR3 is TGTGCCAGCAGTTGGAGCGGGGGGGCCTCGGGCGGGGAGCTGTTTTTT. Translation gives CASSWSGGASGGELFF.

The V and J genes are TRBV14 and TRBJ1-1; maybe TRBD1 (6 bases). This CDR3 contains 13 residues. With 5 bases removed from V and 7 bases from J, the gap between germline ends came to 14 bases. CDR1 is SGHDN, CDR2 FVKESK, per germline. The CDR3 protein is CASSNRQANEAFF. As DNA, the CDR3 is TGTGCCAGCAGCAACAGACAGGCCAATGAAGCTTTCTTT. Full variable domain (remainder filled in from reference TRBV14 and TRBJ1-1): EAGVTQFPSHSVIEKGQTVTLRCDPISGHDNLYWYRRVMGKEIKFLLHFVKESKQDESGMPNNRFLAERTGGTYSTLKVQPAELEDSGVYFCASSNRQANEAFFGQGTRLTVV.

V gene TRBV5-6 combines with J gene TRBJ2-1; D uncertain. This CDR3 contains 12 residues. V gave up 0 bases and J gave up 10 bases, with 8 bases separating them. Per germline, CDR1 SGHDT and CDR2 YYEEEE. The chain's CDR3 is CASSLVDKEQFF. The CDR3 DNA is TGTGCCAGCAGCTTGGTAGATAAGGAGCAGTTCTTC.

V usage is TRBV19 and J usage is TRBJ1-1; D gene unclear. This CDR3 region has 12 residues. The V gene lost 5 bases and the J gene lost 5 bases, with 9 bases spanning the gap. CDR1 LNHDA and CDR2 SQIVND come from the germline V gene (reference sequence). For the CDR3, the DNA is TGTGCCAGTAGTTTCGGGAGGACTGAAGCTTTCTTT. This sequence encodes CASSFGRTEAFF.

This chain connects TRBV7-2 to TRBJ2-1; weak D call: TRBD2 (5 bases). Germline CDR1 SGHTA, CDR2 FQGNSA. The CDR3 is 16 amino acids. V lost 0 bases and J lost 1, with 10 bases in between. The CDR3, as DNA: TGTGCCAGCAGCTTAGCGCTACTAGGGTCCTACAATGAGCAGTTCTTC. Amino acids: CASSLALLGSYNEQFF.

The table lists this clone with a count of one. The chain links TRBV6-1 to TRBJ1-3; 7 bases are a match to TRBD1. V dropped 4 bases and J dropped 3; count of bases not matched to a gene: 9. The V gene's germline CDR1 is MNHNS and CDR2 SASEGT. The CDR3 is 16 residues long. The CDR3 reads CASSGRRDSRGNTIYF. CDR3 nucleotides: TGTGCCAGCAGTGGAAGACGGGACAGTCGTGGAAACACCATATATTTT.

The chain employs TRBV6-5 and TRBJ2-1; D unresolved. V dropped 2 bases and J dropped 10 bases, with 9 bases sitting between them. Germline lookup yields CDR1 MNHEY and CDR2 SVGAGI. The CDR3 runs 12 residues. The DNA of the CDR3 is TGTGCCAGCAGTTACGGTGGCCAAGAGCAGTTCTTC. Amino acid sequence: CASSYGGQEQFF.

V usage is TRBV21-1 and J usage is TRBJ2-7; TRBD1 reflects the table's D call only, with no check against the DNA. TRBV21-1 is a documented pseudogene. This CDR3 region has 14 residues. CDR3 amino acids: CASSKALGRGRSYF. In DNA, the CDR3 is TGTGCCAGCAGCAAGGCCCTTGGCAGGGGGAGGTCGTACTTC.

V and J are TRBV20-1 and TRBJ2-7, with D perhaps matching TRBD2 (5 bases). Per germline, CDR1 DFQATT and CDR2 SNEGSKA (reference sequence). Trimming left V 3 bases short and J 2 bases short, with 20 bases between. The CDR3 is 16 residues long. CDR3 residues: CSASFAGFALAYEQYF. The CDR3 nucleotides read TGCAGTGCTAGTTTCGCGGGCTTCGCGTTAGCCTACGAGCAGTACTTC.

The genes are TRBV2 and TRBJ1-1, with 9 bases fitting TRBD1. This CDR3 contains 13 residues. Unmatched junction bases numbered 7, after V lost 6 bases and J lost 8 bases. CDR1 is SNHLY, CDR2 FYNNEI, per germline. DNA of the CDR3: TGTGCCAGCAGCGTTTTACAGGGGGCCGAAGCTTTCTTT. This codes for CASSVLQGAEAFF.

The CDR3 reads CASSFGQAISNQPQHF. The CDR3 DNA reads as TGTGCCAGTAGTTTCGGACAGGCGATTAGCAATCAGCCCCAGCATTTT. The chain uses TRBV19 and TRBJ1-5; 7 bases agree with TRBD1. Germline lookup yields CDR1 LNHDA and CDR2 SQIVND (reference sequence). The ends lost 5 bases at V and 0 bases at J; junction bases unmatched: 7. The CDR3 totals 16 residues.

This chain uses TRBV2 with TRBJ1-3; no clear D. Germline V lookup: CDR1 SNHLY, CDR2 FYNNEI. The CDR3 has 15 amino acids. V was shortened by 1 base and J by 0 bases, with 7 bases between the two germline ends. The CDR3 nucleotides read TGTGCCAGCAGTGAAGAAGAGGGCTCTGGAAACACCATATATTTT. It codes for CASSEEEGSGNTIYF.